This entry concerns a single T cell receptor beta chain. Antigen specificity is unknown. The data derive from a study of T cell responses to AZD1222 COVID-19 vaccine. Study-wide points: Scientists sampled the repertoires only once the peak T cell response had passed. The donor cohort was predominantly white British with a female majority, and clonal diversity may have been underestimated.

Germline trimming cut 8 bases from V and 2 bases from J; bases unmatched to any gene: 9. Germline V gene data show CDR1 as MNHEY and CDR2 as SVGAGI. CDR3 size: 15 residues. Produced via immunoSEQ multiplex PCR; TCRdb's table is partial and in-frame only. The sample carries roughly 99,000 clones, roughly 90% recorded once. The TCR sequence derives from an adult who received the AZD1222 COVID-19 vaccine. Source: peripheral blood, taken 28 days after the second AZD1222 dose. The chain combines TRBV6-5 with TRBJ2-5, with TRBD2 matching over 9 bases. The CDR3 protein is CASRESSGTQETQYF. The CDR3 nucleotides read TGTGCCAGCCGAGAGTCTAGCGGGACGCAAGAGACCCAGTACTTC.